This TCR beta chain was profiled in a study of a mutant IDH1 vaccine in newly diagnosed glioma. Turning to the study itself: Eight vaccine injections were given to patients in weeks 1, 3, 5, 7, 11, 15, 19 and 23. Vaccine dosing followed radiotherapy by 4-6 weeks, or accompanied temozolomide cycles. Patients' prior therapy spanned radiotherapy, temozolomide, or both; most underwent both.

For this clone: Its antigen is unidentified.

Indicated time point: week 11, during vaccination. With topical imiquimod, each dose of the vaccine consisted of 300 ug of mutant IDH1 20-mer peptide. Germline trimming cut 4 bases from V and 3 bases from J; bases unmatched to any gene: 2. The germline CDR1 and CDR2 sequences are MNHNY and SVGAGI (reference sequence). CDR3 length: 15 amino acids. TCRdb's copy holds only in-frame clones and misses some; the assay was immunoSEQ multiplex PCR. The sample lists about 64,000 clones; about 88% were seen once. This sample comprised PBMCs, obtained from a glioma patient whose treatment included an IDH1 peptide vaccine. This sequence was found in a woman between 50 and 59 years old with glioma. The chain employs TRBV6-6 and TRBJ2-3; 12 bases agree with TRBD2. CDR3 nucleotide sequence: TGTGCCAGCAGTTCTAGCGGGGGGGCGACAGATACGCAGTATTTT. Its protein product is CASSSSGGATDTQYF.